This paragraph reports one T cell receptor beta chain. What it binds is not known. As the method for making TCR beta libraries, quantitative 5'-RACE with molecular barcodes was used. TCRdb redid the calling of the 5' RACE reads with MiXCR, one entry per CDR3 protein. The table includes 230,000 or so distinct CDR3 sequences, 24% detected once. The data are from a study of CD8 T cells in ankylosing spondylitis. Study-level results: Relatively scarce in peripheral blood, disease-linked clones were CD8+. Blood of patients with ankylosing spondylitis appeared to be characterized by a TCR beta motif of several highly homologous variants. Matched synovial fluid from ankylosing spondylitis patients was reported to be enriched for disease-linked clones.

The V end was cut by 3 bases, the J end by 8 bases, with 19 bases between. The length of the CDR3 is 14 residues. Germline-derived CDR1 and CDR2 are SQVTM and ANQGSEA. The clonotype originates from a male donor with ankylosing spondylitis or in good health (not recorded which). The specimen was blood, either unsorted or a sorted T cell fraction (not recorded which). The rearrangement joins TRBV29-1 to TRBJ1-2, with D perhaps TRBD1 (5 bases). This CDR3 reads CSVDLQGATQGYTF. The CDR3 DNA reads TGCAGCGTTGACCTCCAGGGTGCCACCCAGGGCTACACCTTC.